The 4 T cell receptor beta chains below come from one sample, sequenced in a study of cytomegalovirus exposure and HLA in healthy donors. The PCR used 60 Vbeta and 13 Jbeta primers. Only in-frame clones appear in the TCRdb table, and some are missing; sequencing was by immunoSEQ multiplex PCR. The sample gives 95,000 to 150,000 clones, about 80% of which show up once; roughly 9.6% is in the top ten. Sequencing was performed on PBMCs. The receptors stem from a man aged 30 to 39 in good health and CMV-seropositive.

This clone was counted a single time. V is TRBV29-1 and J is TRBJ1-1; 7 nucleotides align to TRBD1. The V gene's germline CDR1 is SQVTM and CDR2 ANQGSEA. There are 11 residues in the CDR3. V was clipped by 0 bases and J by 11 bases; unmatched bases: 3. The CDR3 region is CSVEEGQCAFF. The CDR3 region has the DNA TGCAGCGTTGAAGAGGGACAGTGTGCTTTCTTT.

Of note for this clone: Because it lacks the conserved phenylalanine or tryptophan at the end, this CDR3 is likely a read error. The DNA is omitted, as the CDR3 cannot be located on it reliably, and the CDR3 follows TCRdb's listing. The chain couples TRBV20-1 to TRBJ1-2. Per the germline V gene, CDR1 is DFQATT and CDR2 is SNEGSKA (reference sequence). Including both end residues, the CDR3 is 11 amino acids long. CDR3 sequence: CSAPREGPPLV.

This clone was detected only once. The V gene is TRBV25-1, the J gene TRBJ1-5; 8 nucleotides match TRBD1. In germline, CDR1 is MGHDK, CDR2 SYGVNS. The CDR3 loop spans 15 amino acids. V lost 2 bases, J lost 4 bases, and 4 bases stayed unmatched. CDR3 region: CASSEGTGGNQPQHF. Written as DNA, the CDR3 is TGTGCCAGCAGTGAAGGGACAGGAGGAAATCAGCCCCAGCATTTT. Full variable domain (rest looked up from reference TRBV25-1 and TRBJ1-5): EADIYQTPRYLVIGTGKKITLECSQTMGHDKMYWYQQDPGMELHLIHYSYGVNSTEKGDLSSESTVSRIRTEHFPLTLESARPSHTSQYLCASSEGTGGNQPQHFGDGTRLSIL.

The chain is built from TRBV19 and TRBJ1-5; 10 bases fit TRBD1. Germline lookup yields CDR1 LNHDA and CDR2 SQIVND (reference sequence). V trimming: 10 bases; J trimming: 5 bases; junction bases outside the gene matches: 8. The CDR3 totals 14 residues. The CDR3 bases are TGTGCCACCACCGACAGGGGGCCCTATCAGCCCCAGCATTTT. Amino acids: CATTDRGPYQPQHF.